This T cell receptor beta chain stems from a study of T cell repertoires in cytomegalovirus infection. Study information: It was recently identified HLA-C-restricted and well-studied HLA-B-restricted CMV epitopes that the study used. Evidence of both CMV infection and a matching HLA type came from public TCR beta signatures. Whole-study findings and limits: The ex vivo response was dominated by HLA-C-restricted CMV-specific TCR beta clonotypes.

Losses at the gene ends were 4 bases for V and 0 bases for J; bases not matched to a gene: 6. Germline V gives CDR1 SGHDT, CDR2 YYEEEE. CDR3 length: 18 amino acids. MiXCR, run by TCRdb on the reads, gives a single entry per CDR3 protein. Of about 500,000 distinct CDR3 sequences listed, about 33% were seen once; the top ten hold 17%. Comments on this clonotype: The antigen remains unidentified.

The J gene is TRBJ2-6, the V gene TRBV5-6; 11 nucleotides match TRBD1. Here the sequenced sample was cultured PBMCs, taken from culture after CMV antigen stimulation. The sequence came from a human donor in good health (CMV status not recorded). Some clones in this sample may be carry-over from other donors' samples. CDR3 residues: CASSPSGTGGSGANVLTF. CDR3 DNA sequence: TGTGCCAGCAGCCCCTCCGGGACAGGGGGCTCTGGGGCCAACGTCCTGACTTTC.